A single T cell receptor (beta chain) is shown here with its context. Described treatment: oral pan-JAK inhibitor, 5-10 mg twice daily. CDR1 and CDR2 (germline): MGHDK, SYGVNS. The length of the CDR3 is 12 residues. The V gene lost 4 bases and the J gene lost 7 bases, with 10 bases spanning the gap. These data belong to a study of CD8+ T cells in alopecia areata. Extraction and reverse transcription of RNA yielded cDNA as the sequencing template. TCRdb keeps only in-frame clones here, not all; method: immunoSEQ multiplex PCR. The sample includes approximately 280,000 clones, roughly 60% seen only once; the top ten take 1.8%.

V gene TRBV25-1 combines with J gene TRBJ1-1; D not resolved. Sequenced material: CD4+ T cells sorted from blood, taken at week 24, from a patient treated with tofacitinib. The clonotype comes from a human donor with alopecia areata. CDR3 loop: CASSGPGGEAFF. CDR3 DNA sequence: TGTGCCAGCAGTGGGCCTGGTGGTGAAGCTTTCTTT.